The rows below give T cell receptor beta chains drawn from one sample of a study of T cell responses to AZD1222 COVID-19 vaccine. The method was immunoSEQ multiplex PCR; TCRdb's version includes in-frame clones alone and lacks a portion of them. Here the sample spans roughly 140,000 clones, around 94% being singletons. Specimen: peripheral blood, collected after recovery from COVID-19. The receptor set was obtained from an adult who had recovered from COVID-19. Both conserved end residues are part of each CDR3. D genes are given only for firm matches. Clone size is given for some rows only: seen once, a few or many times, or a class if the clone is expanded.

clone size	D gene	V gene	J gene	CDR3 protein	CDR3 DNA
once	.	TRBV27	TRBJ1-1	CASSTRALNTEAFF	TGTGCCAGCAGTACTAGGGCTTTGAACACTGAAGCTTTCTTT
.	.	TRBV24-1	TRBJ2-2	CATRKDSTGELFF	TGTGCCACCAGAAAGGACAGCACCGGGGAGCTGTTTTTT
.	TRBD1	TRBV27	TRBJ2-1	CASRTRDSLTLNEQFF	TGTGCCAGCAGAACACGGGACAGTCTGACCCTTAATGAGCAGTTCTTC
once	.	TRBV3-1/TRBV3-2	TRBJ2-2	CASSQGTTGTGELFF	TGTGCCAGCAGCCAAGGAACCACCGGCACCGGGGAGCTGTTTTTT
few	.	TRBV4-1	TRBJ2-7	CASSHFTGGTYEQYF	TGCGCCAGCAGCCACTTTACGGGTGGGACCTACGAGCAGTACTTC
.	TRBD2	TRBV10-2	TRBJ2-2	CASSETSEDTGELFF	TGCGCCAGCAGTGAGACTAGCGAGGACACCGGGGAGCTGTTTTTT
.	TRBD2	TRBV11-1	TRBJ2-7	CASSGLFNEQYF	TGTGCCAGCTCGGGACTATTTAACGAGCAGTACTTC
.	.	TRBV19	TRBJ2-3	CASSRDGHRLGDTQYF	TGTGCCAGTAGTAGAGACGGGCACCGTTTGGGAGATACGCAGTATTTT
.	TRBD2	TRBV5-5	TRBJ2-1	CASSFTGTREILEQFF	TGTGCCAGCAGCTTCACCGGGACTAGAGAAATCCTTGAGCAGTTCTTC
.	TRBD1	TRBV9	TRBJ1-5	CASSVGGQGGQPQHF	TGTGCCAGCAGCGTAGGGGGACAGGGGGGTCAGCCCCAGCATTTT
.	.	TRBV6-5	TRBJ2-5	CASTGGETQYF	TGTGCCAGCACTGGGGGAGAGACCCAGTACTTC
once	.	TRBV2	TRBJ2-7	CASSEVELVEQYF	TGTGCCAGCAGTGAGGTCGAGTTGGTCGAGCAGTACTTC
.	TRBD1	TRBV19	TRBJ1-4	CASSPRDRGLTNEKLFF	TGTGCCAGTAGTCCCCGGGACAGGGGTCTTACTAATGAAAAACTGTTTTTT
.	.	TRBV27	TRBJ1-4	CASSLGEKLFF	TGTGCCAGCAGTTTAGGTGAAAAACTGTTTTTT
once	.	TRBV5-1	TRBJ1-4	CASSFGTGNEKLFF	TGCGCCAGCAGCTTCGGGACGGGAAATGAAAAACTGTTTTTT
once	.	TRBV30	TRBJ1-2	CAWRGPGYYGYTF	TGTGCCTGGAGGGGACCAGGGTACTATGGCTACACCTTC
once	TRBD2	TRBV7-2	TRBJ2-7	CASSPGTSGTYEQYF	TGTGCCAGCAGCCCTGGGACTAGCGGGACGTACGAGCAGTACTTC
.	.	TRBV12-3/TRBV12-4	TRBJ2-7	CASSSDGAYEQYF	TGTGCCAGCAGTTCTGACGGTGCTTACGAGCAGTACTTC
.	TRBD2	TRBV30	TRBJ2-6	CAWSRDYQDGANVLTF	TGTGCCTGGAGTAGGGACTACCAGGATGGGGCCAACGTCCTGACTTTC
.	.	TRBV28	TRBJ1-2	CASSSGQDGYTF	TGTGCCAGCAGTAGTGGTCAGGATGGCTACACCTTC
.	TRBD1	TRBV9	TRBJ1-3	CASSVDAGGGNTIYF	TGTGCCAGCAGCGTTGACGCAGGGGGTGGAAACACCATATATTTT
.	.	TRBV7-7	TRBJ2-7	CASSLFIGHEQYF	TGTGCTAGCAGCTTATTTATAGGTCACGAGCAGTACTTC
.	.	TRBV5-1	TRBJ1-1	CASSLAGSPEAFF	TGCGCCAGCAGCTTGGCAGGGTCCCCTGAAGCTTTCTTT
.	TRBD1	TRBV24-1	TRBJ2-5	CAISDAAGGRETQYF	TGTGCCATCAGTGATGCCGCAGGGGGCAGGGAGACCCAGTACTTC
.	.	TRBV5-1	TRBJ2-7	CASSISGVSYEQYF	TGCGCCAGCAGCATTTCGGGAGTGAGCTACGAGCAGTACTTC
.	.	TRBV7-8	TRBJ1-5	CASSLGATAGQPQHF	TGTGCCAGCAGCTTAGGCGCGACAGCAGGTCAGCCCCAGCATTTT
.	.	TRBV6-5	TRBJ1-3	CASSPSGGNTIYF	TGTGCCAGCAGCCCGAGTGGAGGAAACACCATATATTTT
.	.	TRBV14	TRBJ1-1	CASSREQAGNTEAFF	TGTGCCAGCAGTCGCGAACAGGCGGGGAACACTGAAGCTTTCTTT
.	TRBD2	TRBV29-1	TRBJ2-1	CSVDLTSGAYNEQFF	TGCAGCGTTGACTTGACTAGCGGGGCTTACAATGAGCAGTTCTTC